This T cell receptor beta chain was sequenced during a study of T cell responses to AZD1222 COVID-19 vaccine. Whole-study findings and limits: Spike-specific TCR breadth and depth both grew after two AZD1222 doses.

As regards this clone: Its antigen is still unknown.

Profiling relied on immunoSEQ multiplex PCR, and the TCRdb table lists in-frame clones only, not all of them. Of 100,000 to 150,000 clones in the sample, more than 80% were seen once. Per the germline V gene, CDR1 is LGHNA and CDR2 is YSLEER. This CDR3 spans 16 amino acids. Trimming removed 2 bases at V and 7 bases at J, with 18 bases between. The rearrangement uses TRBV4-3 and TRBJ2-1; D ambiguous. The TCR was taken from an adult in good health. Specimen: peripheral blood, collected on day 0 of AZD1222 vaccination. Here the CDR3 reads CASSQSSPRLGNEQFF. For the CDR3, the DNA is TGCGCCAGCAGCCAAAGCTCTCCGCGTCTTGGGAATGAGCAGTTCTTC.